The TCR beta chain under discussion was sequenced for a study of cytotoxic CD8 clonotypes in ibrutinib-treated CLL. Overall study findings and caveats: Clonality increased with ibrutinib response but returned toward baseline at progression. Sample timing was unmatched between remission and later-progressing patients; lymph nodes unstudied.

Depth targeted 1 in 200,000 to 1 in 1 million T cells, averaging roughly 9.3x coverage per clonotype. Sequenced by immunoSEQ multiplex PCR; TCRdb stores in-frame clones only, minus some. The sample carries about 130,000 clones, around three quarters recorded once. On this clone: What it binds is not known.

Trimming left V 3 bases short and J 7 bases short, with 19 bases between. The germline V gene has CDR1 PRHDT and CDR2 FYEKMQ (reference sequence). The CDR3 has 15 residues. The V gene is TRBV13, the J gene TRBJ2-7; maybe TRBD1 (5 bases). The TCR originated in a human donor with chronic lymphocytic leukemia. The material was PBMCs, obtained after 12 months of ibrutinib treatment. The CDR3 sequence is CASSFRVRALREQYF. The CDR3 region has the DNA TGTGCCAGCAGCTTTCGCGTCAGGGCATTAAGAGAGCAGTACTTC. Together with reference TRBV13 and TRBJ2-7, the CDR3 gives the full variable domain: AAGVIQSPRHLIKEKRETATLKCYPIPRHDTVYWYQQGPGQDPQFLISFYEKMQSDKGSIPDRFSAQQFSDYHSELNMSSLELGDSALYFCASSFRVRALREQYFGPGTRLTVT.